This T cell receptor (beta chain) stems from a study of blood T cells in healthy people across ages. The study, taken as a whole, reports: Leaving the PBMCs unsorted stopped any conclusive comparison of naive versus antigen-experienced cells.

This clonotype appeared a few times. Antigen: not known. Germline CDR1 reads SEHNR; CDR2 reads FQNEAQ (reference sequence). Trimming took 1 base from V and 6 from J, leaving 10 bases between them. The CDR3 runs to 14 residues. Primed by a sample-barcoded 5' primer and a J-beta primer mix, a second PCR proceeded for about 6 to 12 cycles. TCRdb reprocessed the 5' RACE reads with MiXCR, giving one entry per CDR3 protein. The sample contains 870,000 or so distinct CDR3 sequences, under 35% of which appear only once. This receptor was identified in a woman over 75 in good health. The chain is built from TRBV7-9 and TRBJ2-1; the D is unclear. The sample consisted of blood. CDR3 protein: CASSLVDRTNEQFF. CDR3 coding DNA: TGTGCCAGCAGCTTAGTTGATAGGACCAATGAGCAGTTCTTC.